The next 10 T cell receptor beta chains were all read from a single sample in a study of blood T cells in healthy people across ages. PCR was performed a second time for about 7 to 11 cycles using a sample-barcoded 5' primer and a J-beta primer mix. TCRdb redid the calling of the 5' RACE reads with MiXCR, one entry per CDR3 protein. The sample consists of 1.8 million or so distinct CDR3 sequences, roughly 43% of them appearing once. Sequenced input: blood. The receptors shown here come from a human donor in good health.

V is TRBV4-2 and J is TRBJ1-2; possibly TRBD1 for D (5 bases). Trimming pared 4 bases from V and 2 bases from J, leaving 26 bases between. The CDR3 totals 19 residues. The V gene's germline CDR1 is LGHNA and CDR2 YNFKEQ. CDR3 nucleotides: TGTGCCAGCAGCCGAGTCGAAATTGTCGGGGACGAAGCCAACTATGGCTACACCTTC. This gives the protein CASSRVEIVGDEANYGYTF.

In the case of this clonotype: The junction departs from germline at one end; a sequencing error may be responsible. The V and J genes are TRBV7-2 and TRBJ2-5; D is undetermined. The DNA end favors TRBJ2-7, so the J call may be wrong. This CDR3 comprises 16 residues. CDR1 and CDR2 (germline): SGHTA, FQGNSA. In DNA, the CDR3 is TGTGCCAGCAGCCCCCTTTTAGGCAGAAGCTCCCACGAGCAGTACTTC. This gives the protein CASSPLLGRSSHEQYF.

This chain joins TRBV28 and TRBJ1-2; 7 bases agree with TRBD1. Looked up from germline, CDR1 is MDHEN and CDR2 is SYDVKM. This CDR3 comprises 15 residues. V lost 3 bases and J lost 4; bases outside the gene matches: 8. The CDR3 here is CASSFHSGDSYGYTF. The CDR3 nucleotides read TGTGCCAGCAGTTTCCACTCGGGGGACAGCTATGGCTACACCTTC.

CDR3 sequence: CASSSGPTRGAEAFF. CDR3 nucleotides: TGTGCCAGCAGCTCTGGGCCGACCCGAGGGGCTGAAGCTTTCTTT. The V gene is TRBV7-3, the J gene TRBJ1-1; a possible D gene is TRBD1 (5 bases). The CDR3 sequence is 15 residues long. Trimming shortened V by 4 bases and J by 6 bases, and 18 bases separated the two germline ends. The germline gives CDR1 SGHTA, CDR2 FQGTGA. Full variable domain (missing parts from reference TRBV7-3 and TRBJ1-1): GAGVSQTPSNKVTEKGKYVELRCDPISGHTALYWYRQSLGQGPEFLIYFQGTGAADDSGLPNDRFFAVRPEGSVSTLKIQRTERGDSAVYLCASSSGPTRGAEAFFGQGTRLTVV.

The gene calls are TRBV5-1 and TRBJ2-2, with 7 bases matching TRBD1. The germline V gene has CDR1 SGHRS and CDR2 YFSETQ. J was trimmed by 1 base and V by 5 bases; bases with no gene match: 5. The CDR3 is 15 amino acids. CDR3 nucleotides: TGCGCCAGCAGACTGGGACAGAGGAACACCGGGGAGCTGTTTTTT. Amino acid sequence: CASRLGQRNTGELFF.

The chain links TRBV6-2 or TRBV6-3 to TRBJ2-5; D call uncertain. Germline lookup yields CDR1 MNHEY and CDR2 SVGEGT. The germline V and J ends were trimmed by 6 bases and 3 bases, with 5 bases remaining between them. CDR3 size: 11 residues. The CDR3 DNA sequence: TGTGCCAGCAGGAAGGAAGAGACCCAGTACTTC. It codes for CASRKEETQYF.

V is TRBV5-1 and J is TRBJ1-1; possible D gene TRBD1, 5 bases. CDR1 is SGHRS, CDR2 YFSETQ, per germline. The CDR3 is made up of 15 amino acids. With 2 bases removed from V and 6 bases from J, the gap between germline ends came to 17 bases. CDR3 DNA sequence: TGCGCCAGCAGCTTAAGTGAGGGGATGGGGTCTGAAGCTTTCTTT. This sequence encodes CASSLSEGMGSEAFF. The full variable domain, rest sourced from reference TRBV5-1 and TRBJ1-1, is KAGVTQTPRYLIKTRGQQVTLSCSPISGHRSVSWYQQTPGQGLQFLFEYFSETQRNKGNFPGRFSGRQFSNSRSEMNVSTLELGDSALYLCASSLSEGMGSEAFFGQGTRLTVV.

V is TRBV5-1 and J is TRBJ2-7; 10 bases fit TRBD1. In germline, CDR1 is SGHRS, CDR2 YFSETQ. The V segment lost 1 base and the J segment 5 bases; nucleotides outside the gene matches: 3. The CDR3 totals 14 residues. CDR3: CASSLSGTGDEQYF. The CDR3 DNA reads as TGCGCCAGCAGCTTGTCCGGGACAGGGGACGAGCAGTACTTC.

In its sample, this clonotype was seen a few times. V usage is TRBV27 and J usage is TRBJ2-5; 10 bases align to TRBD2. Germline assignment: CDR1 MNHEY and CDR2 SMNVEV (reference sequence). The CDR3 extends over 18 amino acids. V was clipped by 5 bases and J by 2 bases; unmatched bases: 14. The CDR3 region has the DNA TGTGCCAGCAGTCCCCTCTCGAGCGGGGGGGCCCCACAAGAGACCCAGTACTTC. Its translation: CASSPLSSGGAPQETQYF.

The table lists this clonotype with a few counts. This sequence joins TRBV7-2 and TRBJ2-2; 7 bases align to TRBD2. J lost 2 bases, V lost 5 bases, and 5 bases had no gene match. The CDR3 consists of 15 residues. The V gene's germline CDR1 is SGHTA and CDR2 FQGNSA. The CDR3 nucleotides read TGTGCCAGCAGCCCCGGGACTATTAACACCGGGGAGCTGTTTTTT. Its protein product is CASSPGTINTGELFF.